This T cell receptor beta chain is drawn from a study of PD-1 blockade in classical Hodgkin lymphoma. With respect to this clone: The antigen is not known.

Each and every patient relapsed after autologous stem cell transplantation, and patients got differing brentuximab vedotin exposure. Patients showed best responses of complete response, partial response or progressive disease. Study findings and constraints: A reduction in baseline TCR diversity was reportedly seen in newly diagnosed patients relative to healthy donors. At C4D1, TCR diversity had climbed significantly for CD4+ cells, though not for CD8+ cells. Those patients who began receiving nivolumab less than 1 year after ASCT had lower diversity, and they were excluded.

The assay was immunoSEQ multiplex PCR, and TCRdb's table has in-frame clones only and misses some. The repertoire holds over 25,000 clones, with 60% to 85% as singletons. This CDR3 comprises 18 residues. The V gene's germline CDR1 is SNHLY and CDR2 FYNNEI. J gave up 5 bases and V 1 base, and 12 bases lay outside the gene matches. This clonotype originated in a human donor with classical Hodgkin lymphoma. The J gene is TRBJ2-5, the V gene TRBV2, with 11 bases fitting TRBD2. Sample: peripheral blood mononuclear cells (PBMCs), taken before the second cycle of nivolumab. The CDR3: CASSEEYRLAGKKETQYF. CDR3 DNA: TGTGCCAGCAGTGAAGAATACCGACTAGCGGGGAAGAAGGAGACCCAGTACTTC. The full variable domain, with the rest looked up from reference TRBV2 and TRBJ2-5, is EPEVTQTPSHQVTQMGQEVILRCVPISNHLYFYWYRQILGQKVEFLVSFYNNEISEKSEIFDDQFSVERPDGSNFTLKIRSTKLEDSAMYFCASSEEYRLAGKKETQYFGPGTRLLVL.